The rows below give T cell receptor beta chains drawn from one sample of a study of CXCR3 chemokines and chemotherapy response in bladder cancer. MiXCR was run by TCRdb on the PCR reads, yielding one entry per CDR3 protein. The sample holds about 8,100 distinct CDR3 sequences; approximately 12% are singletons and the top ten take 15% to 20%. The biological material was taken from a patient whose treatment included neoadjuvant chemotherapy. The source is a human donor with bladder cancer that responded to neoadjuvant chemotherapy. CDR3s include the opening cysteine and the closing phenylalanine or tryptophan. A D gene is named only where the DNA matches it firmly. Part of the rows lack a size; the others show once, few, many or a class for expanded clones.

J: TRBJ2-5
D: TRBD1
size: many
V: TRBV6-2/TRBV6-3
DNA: TGTGCCAGCAGTAGATCCCTAGACAGGGCCCAAGAGACCCAGTACTTC
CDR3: CASSRSLDRAQETQYF

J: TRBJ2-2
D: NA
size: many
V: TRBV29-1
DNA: TGCAGCGTTGATCACACTTACACCGGGGAGCTGTTTTTT
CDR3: CSVDHTYTGELFF

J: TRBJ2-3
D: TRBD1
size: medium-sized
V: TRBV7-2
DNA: TGTGCCAGCAGCTTTAGGGGACAGGGCACAGATACGCAGTATTTT
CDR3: CASSFRGQGTDTQYF

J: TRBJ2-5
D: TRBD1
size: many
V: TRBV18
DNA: TGTGCCAGCTCACCACGGCGACAGGGATTGGAGACCCAGTACTTC
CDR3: CASSPRRQGLETQYF

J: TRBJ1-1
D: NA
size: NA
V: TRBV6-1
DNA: TGTGCCAGCCATCTAGCGGGGGGCGTAGTGACTGAAGCTTTCTTT
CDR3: CASHLAGGVVTEAFF

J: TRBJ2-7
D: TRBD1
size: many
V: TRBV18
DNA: TGTGCCAGCTCACCCGGACAGGGCCCCTACGAGCAGTACTTC
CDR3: CASSPGQGPYEQYF

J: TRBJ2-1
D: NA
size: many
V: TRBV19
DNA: TGTGCCAGTAAGTCGAGACACGAAAATATTGAGCAGTTCTTC
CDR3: CASKSRHENIEQFF

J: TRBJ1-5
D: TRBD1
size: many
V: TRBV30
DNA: TGTGCCTGGAGTCCCGGACAGGGTAATCAGCCCCAGCATTTT
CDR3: CAWSPGQGNQPQHF

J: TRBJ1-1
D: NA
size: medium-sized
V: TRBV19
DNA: TGTGCCAGTAGTATAGATCTGGGGACTGAAGCTTTCTTT
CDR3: CASSIDLGTEAFF

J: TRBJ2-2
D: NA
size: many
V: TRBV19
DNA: TGTGCCAGTAGTATAGTGTCGACAGCGAACACCGGGGAGCTGTTTTTT
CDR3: CASSIVSTANTGELFF

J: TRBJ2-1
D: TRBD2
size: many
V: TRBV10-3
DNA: TGTGCCATCAGCCTTAGCGGGGGGGAGCGCAATGAGCAGTTCTTC
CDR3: CAISLSGGERNEQFF

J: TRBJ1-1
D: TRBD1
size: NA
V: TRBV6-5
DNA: TGTGCCAGCAGTTACTCGGGACAGGGGAGGAACACTGAAGCTTTCTTT
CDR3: CASSYSGQGRNTEAFF

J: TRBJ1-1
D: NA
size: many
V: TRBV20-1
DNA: TGCAGTGCTAGAGCAGGGAGACCGAACACTGAAGCTTTCTTT
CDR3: CSARAGRPNTEAFF

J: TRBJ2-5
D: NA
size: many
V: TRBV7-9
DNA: TGTGCCAGCAGGGCAGCCGGGGCGGAGACCCAGTACTTC
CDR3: CASRAAGAETQYF

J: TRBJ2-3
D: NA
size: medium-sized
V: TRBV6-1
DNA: TGTGCCAGCAGTGAATTGCTGAGCACAGATACGCAGTATTTT
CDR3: CASSELLSTDTQYF

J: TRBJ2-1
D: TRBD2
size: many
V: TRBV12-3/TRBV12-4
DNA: TGTGCCAGCAGTTTCCTAGCGGGGGGAACCTACAATGAGCAGTTCTTC
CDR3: CASSFLAGGTYNEQFF

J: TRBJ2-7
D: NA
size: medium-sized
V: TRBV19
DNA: TGTGCCAGTAGCCGCCCCCCTGTCCACGAGCAGTACTTC
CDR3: CASSRPPVHEQYF

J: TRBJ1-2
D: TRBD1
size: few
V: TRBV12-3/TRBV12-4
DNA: TGTGCCAGCAGTTTAGGGGGGGACAGGGGCTATGGCTACACCTTC
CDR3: CASSLGGDRGYGYTF

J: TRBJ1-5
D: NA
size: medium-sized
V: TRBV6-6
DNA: TGTGCCAGCAGTTACCCGGACCTTCACAATCAGCCCCAGCATTTT
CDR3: CASSYPDLHNQPQHF

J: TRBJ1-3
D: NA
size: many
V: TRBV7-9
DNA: TGTGCCAGCGCGGCCATTTATGGGAACACCATATATTTT
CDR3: CASAAIYGNTIYF

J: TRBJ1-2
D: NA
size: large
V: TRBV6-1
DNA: TGTGCCAGCAGTGAGAGAAACTATGGCTACACCTTC
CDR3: CASSERNYGYTF

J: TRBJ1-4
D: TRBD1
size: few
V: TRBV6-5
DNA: TGTGCCAGCAGTTCCGTCGGTCGACAGGGCCGGGAAAAACTGTTTTTT
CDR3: CASSSVGRQGREKLFF

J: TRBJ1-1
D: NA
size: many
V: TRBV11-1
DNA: TGTGCCAGCAGACCGTCCAGGACGGAGAACACTGAAGCTTTCTTT
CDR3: CASRPSRTENTEAFF

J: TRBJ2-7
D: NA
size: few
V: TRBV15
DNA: TGTGCCACCAGCAGAGATTCTCCCCTCGTGGCCCGGGGCATGGAGCAGTACTTC
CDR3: CATSRDSPLVARGMEQYF

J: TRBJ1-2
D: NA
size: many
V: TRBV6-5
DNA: TGTGCCAGCCGGCCACCACAGGCTTATGGCTACACCTTC
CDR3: CASRPPQAYGYTF

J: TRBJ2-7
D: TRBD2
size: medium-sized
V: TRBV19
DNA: TGTGCCAGTAGTATCTCTAGCGGGGGGAGCTCCTACGAGCAGTACTTC
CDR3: CASSISSGGSSYEQYF

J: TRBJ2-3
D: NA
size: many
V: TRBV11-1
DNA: TGTGCCAGCAGCATTAGACTCCTAGGTGCGGATACGCAGTATTTT
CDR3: CASSIRLLGADTQYF

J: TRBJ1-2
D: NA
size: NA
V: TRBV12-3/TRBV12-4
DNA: TGTGCCAGCAGTCTCGGACAGACCCCGTACTATGGCTACACCTTC
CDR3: CASSLGQTPYYGYTF

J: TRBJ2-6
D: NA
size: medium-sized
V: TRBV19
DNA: TGTGCCAGTAGTAAGTCTACCAGTGCAGGGTATGGTCCTGGGGCCAACGTCCTGACTTTC
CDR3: CASSKSTSAGYGPGANVLTF

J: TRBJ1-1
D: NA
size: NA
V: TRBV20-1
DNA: TGCAGTGCTAGAGATTGGGCCTTAGCCCCCCTAGACACTGAAGCTTTCTTT
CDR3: CSARDWALAPLDTEAFF

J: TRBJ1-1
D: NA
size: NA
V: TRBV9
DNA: TGTGCCAGCAGCGTAGGGCAGGGAAGGTCGGTCCCTGAAGCTTTCTTT
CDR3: CASSVGQGRSVPEAFF

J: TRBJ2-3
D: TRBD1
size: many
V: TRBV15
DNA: TGTGCCACCAGCAGATCCGGGACAGGGGCTGGCACAGATACGCAGTATTTT
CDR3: CATSRSGTGAGTDTQYF

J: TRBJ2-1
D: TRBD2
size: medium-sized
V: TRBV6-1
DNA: TGTGCCAGCAGGAAGGCCAGCGGGGGGGTCTCCTACAATGAGCAGTTCTTC
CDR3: CASRKASGGVSYNEQFF

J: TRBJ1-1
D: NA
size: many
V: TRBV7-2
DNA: TGTGCCAGCAGCCCTATCGCTGGGGGCGCAGGGACGTACGGTGAAGCTTTCTTT
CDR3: CASSPIAGGAGTYGEAFF

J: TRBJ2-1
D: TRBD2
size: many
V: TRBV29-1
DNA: TGCAGCGTTGGCGGGGGACTAGCGGGGGGCCTTTCCTACAATGAGCAGTTCTTC
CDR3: CSVGGGLAGGLSYNEQFF

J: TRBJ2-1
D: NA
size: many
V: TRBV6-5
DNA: TGTGCCAGCAGCCCTACAGGGTTAATCGGCAATGAGCAGTTCTTC
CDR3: CASSPTGLIGNEQFF

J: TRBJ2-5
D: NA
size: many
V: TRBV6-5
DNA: TGTGCCAGCAGTGGGATTTCAGAGACCCAGTACTTC
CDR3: CASSGISETQYF

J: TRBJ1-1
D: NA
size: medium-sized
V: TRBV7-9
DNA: TGTGCCAGCAGCCAACAGGTGAACACTGAAGCTTTCTTT
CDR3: CASSQQVNTEAFF

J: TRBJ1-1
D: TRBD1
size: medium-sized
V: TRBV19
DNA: TGTGCCAGTAGTGTCGACAGGGTCGGGACTGAAGCTTTCTTT
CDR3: CASSVDRVGTEAFF

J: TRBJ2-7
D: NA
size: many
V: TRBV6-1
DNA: TGTGCCAGCAGGGGGACTGGGGTCCACGAGCAGTACTTC
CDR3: CASRGTGVHEQYF

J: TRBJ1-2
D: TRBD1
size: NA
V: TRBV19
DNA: TGTGCCAGTATCCCGCCCGGGACAGGGAAGTATGGCTACACCTTC
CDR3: CASIPPGTGKYGYTF